This TCR beta chain was documented in a study of T cell responses to AZD1222 COVID-19 vaccine (TCRdb year 2021). Study-wide context: Because spike-specific TCR depth and breadth did not differ between the two schedules, AZD1222 recipients who got a second dose at roughly 4 weeks were pooled with those who got a second dose at roughly 12 weeks. A total of 230 to 250 trial participants underwent TCR sequencing, of whom about 210 received two doses of AZD1222 and some 26 received two doses of the MenACWY control vaccine. Trial participants were enrolled by age into subgroups of 18-55, 56-69 and 70-plus years, and 148, 28 and 57 TCR-sequenced participants, respectively, were included in these subgroups. Results the study describes overall, beyond this receptor: In the small 56-69-year group, the increase in depth fell short of significance, most likely because of low power. Epitopes outside the regions mutated in the B.1.351 and B.1.1.7 variants were reportedly recognized by nearly half of the unique spike-specific TCRs. Most participants were white British and females outnumbered males, and the authors suggested that clonal diversity may have been underestimated. The vaccine-associated CD4 TCRs covered the entire spike protein, and the dominant responses fell in regions 160-218 and 743-854. A significant rise in spike-specific TCR breadth and depth was observed after two AZD1222 doses relative to day 0 and relative to MenACWY recipients. No day 14 peak-response samples were available, so repertoires were characterized only after the peak T cell response. Conclusions about previously exposed vaccinees are limited, since just a handful of AZD1222 recipients were seropositive for SARS-CoV-2 at baseline.

Explained via the paper, the time point label denotes: baseline before first vaccination. Vaccinee samples came from UK trials COV001 and COV002, including a single-blind randomized controlled phase 2/3 trial of AZD1222 (ChAdOx1 nCoV-19) in healthy adults. Trial participant PBMC samples were collected at day 0 and day 28 after the second dose for TCRbeta chain sequencing. Its CDR3 holds 16 amino acids, cysteine through phenylalanine. Of all the DNA, just the CDR3 is kept, 48 bases in frame from base 1. Trimming takes 0 bases from V and 2 bases from J, and the germline ends sit 11 bases apart. The germline V gene specifies MNHEY as CDR1 and SVGAGI as CDR2. On this clone: The specificity of this receptor is unknown. No per-base quality is available; no much larger clone lies one base away.

The CDR3 regions of human TCRbeta chains were analyzed by immunosequencing. The authors' pipeline ran thus. Repertoire TCRs were checked for matches against a reference library of SARS-CoV-2-specific TCRs that had been generated using the MIRA antigen-specificity platform. Breadth was defined as the fraction of unique TCRs that were SARS-CoV-2-associated, and depth was defined as the fraction of total T cells that were SARS-CoV-2-associated. Using the MIRA data, each spike-specific TCR was mapped to the spike region that the TCR reacts to and placed in a CD4 or CD8 class. Log10-transformed breadth and depth values were compared by one-way ANOVA with Sidak's multiple comparisons tests. Here the immuneACCESS table is served through TCRdb, limited to in-frame sequences with V and J called. Missing clones are a known gap in these copies; in checked studies unresolved V genes cover under half, and the rest lacks a known reason. That table is the source of V, J and clone size, and D and trimming were worked out from the DNA. The sample table contains 150,000 or so clones; only one count was recorded for about 85% of them. Approximately 3.1% of the sample rests with the top ten.

The receptor was derived from an adult in good health. The rearrangement joined TRBV6-5 to TRBJ1-3, with an unclear D gene assignment. The source material was peripheral blood, sampled on day 0 of AZD1222 vaccination. The CDR3 in this case is CASSYSVWDAGNTIYF. In nucleotide form, the sequence is TGTGCCAGCAGTTACTCGGTTTGGGATGCTGGAAACACCATATATTTT.